Ten or more counts support the clone carrying this TCR beta chain. Its antigen is not identified. The authors reverse transcribed all of the isolated RNA, so sequencing captured expressed TCRB transcripts. Mean read depth for naive, central memory and regulatory T cell samples was about 3.4 million reads. TCRdb's table, derived via immunoSEQ multiplex PCR, lists solely in-frame clones and lacks some. The repertoire holds roughly 150,000 clones, with just over 9% as singletons. These data come from a study of beta chain features in type 1 diabetes. Overall study findings and caveats: Moderate yet significant TCRB CDR3 shortening was seen in Type 1 diabetes patients in all four CD4+ subsets. With patients and controls alike, PCR might favor shorter templates to an equal degree.

Deletions cut 5 bases from V and 0 bases from J, with 7 bases between. CDR1 is PRHDT and CDR2 is FYEKMQ in the germline V gene (reference sequence). The CDR3 has 14 residues. Specimen: central memory CD4+ T cells from blood. The receptor was derived from a woman between 18 and 30 years old in good health. The chain carries TRBV13 and TRBJ2-2, with no clear D. The CDR3 spells CASSHRANTGELFF. The CDR3 DNA reads as TGTGCCAGCAGCCACCGCGCGAACACCGGGGAGCTGTTTTTT.